This T cell receptor (beta chain) was captured by sequencing in a study of blood T cell repertoires in COVID-19 (TCRdb year 2020). Study-level background: Samples covering the acute and convalescent phases of COVID-19 were provided by collaborators in the United States, Italy and Spain. The repertoires were made available in a free public database intended to serve as a resource for research on the immune response to SARS-CoV-2. The prospective study material was composed of cDNA or gDNA derived from T cells, B-cell-depleted T cells, or PBMCs. Sample metadata almost always included a de-identified subject ID, COVID-19 status, age in years and sex. Deeply sampled blood TCRbeta repertoires from subjects exposed to, actively infected with, or recovered from COVID-19 were included in the dataset. The samples were drawn from the first 160 participants of the ongoing ImmuneRACE study and from some 1,300 subjects provided by 6 global collaborators. Where available, HLA class I and class II types were taken from metadata supplied by the sample provider and were not determined by assay-based typing. Beyond this particular receptor, the publication reports: The amount of clinical and demographic metadata varied by source and participant and was provided uncurated.

Of note for this clone: Its target antigen remains unknown. It has no much larger one-base neighbor in the sample; base qualities were not kept.

Trimming costs V 3 bases and J 2 bases, and their ends lie 6 bases apart. Including cysteine and phenylalanine, the CDR3 has 13 amino acids. Just the 39-base CDR3 DNA is kept, in frame starting at base 1. For CDR1 and CDR2, the germline V gene lists SGHNT and YENEEA. The immunoSEQ Assay, a bias-controlled multiplex PCR, was used to amplify TCRbeta CDR3 regions from genomic DNA. As for how the authors treated the data: Nucleated cell counts per sample were estimated from amplification of reference gene primers within the assay. To quantify the absolute abundance of each unique TCRbeta CDR3 rearrangement, sequence reads were collapsed and filtered. For each sample, productive Simpson clonality was calculated as the square root of Simpson's diversity index over productive rearrangements. TCRdb retrieved this table from immuneACCESS and kept in-frame rearrangements only. Not all clones are present; in checked studies, unresolved V genes account for under half, and no reason is known for the remainder. D and trimming were read from the DNA, whereas the V and J calls and clone size are those reported in that table. Within this sample are about 210,000 clones, with 60% to 85% of them counted one time only. Of the sample, about 7.2% falls within the top ten clones.

Collaborating institutions collected whole blood in K2EDTA tubes following their own protocols. For TCRbeta analysis, collaborators shipped samples as frozen whole blood, isolated PBMCs, or DNA extracted from either of those sample types. The source material was peripheral blood. The sequence came from a woman in her 70s with acute or convalescent COVID-19. The sequence joins TRBV11-3 to TRBJ2-3; the D segment cannot be called with confidence. The CDR3 is CASSLGITDTQYF. The DNA is TGTGCCAGCAGCTTGGGCATCACAGATACGCAGTATTTT.